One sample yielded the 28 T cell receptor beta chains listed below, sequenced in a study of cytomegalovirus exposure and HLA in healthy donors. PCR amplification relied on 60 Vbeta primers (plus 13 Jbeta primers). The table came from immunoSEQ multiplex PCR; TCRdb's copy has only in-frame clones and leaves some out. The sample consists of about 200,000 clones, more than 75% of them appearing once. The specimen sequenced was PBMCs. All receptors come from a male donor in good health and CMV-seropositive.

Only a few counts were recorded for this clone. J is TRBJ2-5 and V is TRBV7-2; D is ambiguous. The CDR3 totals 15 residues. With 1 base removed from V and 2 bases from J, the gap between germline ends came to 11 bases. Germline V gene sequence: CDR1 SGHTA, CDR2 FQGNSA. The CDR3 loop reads CASSLGNRRQETQYF. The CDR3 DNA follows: TGTGCCAGCAGCTTAGGGAACAGACGACAAGAGACCCAGTACTTC.

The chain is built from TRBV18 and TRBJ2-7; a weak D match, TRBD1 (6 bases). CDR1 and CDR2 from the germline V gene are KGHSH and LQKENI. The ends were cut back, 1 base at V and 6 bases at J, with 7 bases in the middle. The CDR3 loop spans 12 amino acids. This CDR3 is CASSPQDSEQYF. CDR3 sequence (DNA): TGTGCCAGCTCACCACAGGACAGCGAGCAGTACTTC.

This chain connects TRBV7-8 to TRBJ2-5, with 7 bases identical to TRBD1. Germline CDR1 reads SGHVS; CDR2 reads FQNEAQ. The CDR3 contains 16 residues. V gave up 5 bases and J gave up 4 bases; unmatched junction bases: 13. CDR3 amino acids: CASSPYGPRGRETQYF. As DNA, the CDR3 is TGTGCCAGCAGCCCTTACGGACCCAGGGGGAGAGAGACCCAGTACTTC.

The CDR3 sequence: CASSLGQGAVTGELFF. CDR3 sequence (DNA): TGTGCCAGCAGCCTGGGACAGGGGGCTGTCACCGGGGAGCTGTTTTTT. V is TRBV5-4 and J is TRBJ2-2; 12 bases are a match to TRBD1. The germline V gene encodes CDR1 SGHNT and CDR2 YYREEE (reference sequence). CDR3 length: 16 amino acids. Germline trimming cut 4 bases from V and 4 bases from J; bases unmatched to any gene: 5.

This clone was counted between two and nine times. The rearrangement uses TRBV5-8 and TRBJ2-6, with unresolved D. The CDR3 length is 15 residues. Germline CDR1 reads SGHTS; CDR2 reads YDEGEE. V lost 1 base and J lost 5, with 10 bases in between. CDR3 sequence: CASSLRTVRANVLTF. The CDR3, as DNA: TGTGCCAGCAGCTTGAGAACAGTTAGGGCCAACGTCCTGACTTTC.

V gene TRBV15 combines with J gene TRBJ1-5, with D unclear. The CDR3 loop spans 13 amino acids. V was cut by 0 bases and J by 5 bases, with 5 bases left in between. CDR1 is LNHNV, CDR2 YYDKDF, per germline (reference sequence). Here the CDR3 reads CATSRDRHQPQHF. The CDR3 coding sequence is TGTGCCACCAGCAGAGATCGTCATCAGCCCCAGCATTTT.

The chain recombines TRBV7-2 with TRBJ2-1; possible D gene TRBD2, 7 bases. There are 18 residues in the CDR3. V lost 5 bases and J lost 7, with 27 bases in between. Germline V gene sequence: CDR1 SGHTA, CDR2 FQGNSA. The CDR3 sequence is CASSRTSRRGGPGNEQFF. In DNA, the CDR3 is TGTGCCAGCAGCCGCACTTCAAGGAGGGGGGGGCCTGGGAATGAGCAGTTCTTC.

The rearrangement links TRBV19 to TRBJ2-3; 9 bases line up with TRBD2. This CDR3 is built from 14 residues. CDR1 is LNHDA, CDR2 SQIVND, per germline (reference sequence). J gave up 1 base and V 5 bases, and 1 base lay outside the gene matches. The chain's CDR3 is CASSSSGGTDTQYF. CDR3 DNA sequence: TGTGCCAGTAGTTCTAGCGGGGGCACAGATACGCAGTATTTT.

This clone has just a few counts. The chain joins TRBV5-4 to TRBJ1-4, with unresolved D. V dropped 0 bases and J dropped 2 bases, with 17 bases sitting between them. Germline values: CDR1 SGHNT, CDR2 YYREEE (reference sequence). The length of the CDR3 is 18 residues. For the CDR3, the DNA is TGTGCCAGCAGCTTGGAGCCGGGTCGGTCTTCTACTAATGAAAAACTGTTTTTT. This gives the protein CASSLEPGRSSTNEKLFF.

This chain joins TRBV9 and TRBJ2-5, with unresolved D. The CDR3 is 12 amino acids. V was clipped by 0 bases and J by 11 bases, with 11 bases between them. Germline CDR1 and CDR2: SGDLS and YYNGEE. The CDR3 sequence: CASSVGGLEQYF. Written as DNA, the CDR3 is TGTGCCAGCAGCGTAGGCGGTTTGGAGCAGTACTTC.

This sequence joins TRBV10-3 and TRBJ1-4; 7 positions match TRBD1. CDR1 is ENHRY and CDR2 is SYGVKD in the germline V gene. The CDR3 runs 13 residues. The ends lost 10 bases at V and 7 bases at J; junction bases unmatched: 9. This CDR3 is CATLQGMGEKLFF. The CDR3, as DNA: TGTGCCACCCTACAGGGGATGGGTGAAAAACTGTTTTTT.

The CDR3 here is CASSLSPVAGELFF. CDR3 sequence (DNA): TGTGCCAGCAGCTTAAGTCCCGTAGCCGGGGAGCTGTTTTTT. The chain links TRBV7-3 to TRBJ2-2; D uncertain. The CDR3 sequence is 14 residues long. Trimming removed 1 base from V and 6 bases from J, with 9 bases in between. Germline values: CDR1 SGHTA, CDR2 FQGTGA. The full variable domain, its missing parts supplied by reference TRBV7-3 and TRBJ2-2, is GAGVSQTPSNKVTEKGKYVELRCDPISGHTALYWYRQSLGQGPEFLIYFQGTGAADDSGLPNDRFFAVRPEGSVSTLKIQRTERGDSAVYLCASSLSPVAGELFFGEGSRLTVL.

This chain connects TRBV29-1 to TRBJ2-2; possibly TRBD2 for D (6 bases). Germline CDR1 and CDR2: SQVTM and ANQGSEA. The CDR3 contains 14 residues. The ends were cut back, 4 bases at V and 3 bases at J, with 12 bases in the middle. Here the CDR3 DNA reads TGCAGCGTTGTGGTCAGGGAGGACACCGGGGAGCTGTTTTTT. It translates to CSVVVREDTGELFF.

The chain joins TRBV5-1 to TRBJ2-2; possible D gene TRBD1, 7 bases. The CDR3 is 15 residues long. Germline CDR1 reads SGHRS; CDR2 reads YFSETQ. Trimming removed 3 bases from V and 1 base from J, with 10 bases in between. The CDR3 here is CASSWGDRNTGELFF. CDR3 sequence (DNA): TGCGCCAGCAGCTGGGGGGACAGGAACACCGGGGAGCTGTTTTTT.

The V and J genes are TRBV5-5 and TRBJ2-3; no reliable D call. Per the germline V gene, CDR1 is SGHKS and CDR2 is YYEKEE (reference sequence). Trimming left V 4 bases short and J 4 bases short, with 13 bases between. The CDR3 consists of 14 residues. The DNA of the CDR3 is TGTGCCAGCAGCCCCACCCGCCCAGCAGATACGCAGTATTTT. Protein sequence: CASSPTRPADTQYF.

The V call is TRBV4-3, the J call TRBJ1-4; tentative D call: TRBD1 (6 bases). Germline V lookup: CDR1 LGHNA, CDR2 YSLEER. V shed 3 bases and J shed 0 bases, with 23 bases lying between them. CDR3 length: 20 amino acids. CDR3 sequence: CASSQIQGAARLATNEKLFF. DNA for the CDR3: TGCGCCAGCAGCCAGATACAGGGCGCCGCTCGACTTGCAACTAATGAAAAACTGTTTTTT.

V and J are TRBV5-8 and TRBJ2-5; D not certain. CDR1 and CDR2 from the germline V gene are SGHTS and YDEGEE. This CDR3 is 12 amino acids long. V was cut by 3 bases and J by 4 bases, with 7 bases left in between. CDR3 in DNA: TGTGCCAGCAGCTCGGTAAGAGAGACCCAGTACTTC. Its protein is CASSSVRETQYF.

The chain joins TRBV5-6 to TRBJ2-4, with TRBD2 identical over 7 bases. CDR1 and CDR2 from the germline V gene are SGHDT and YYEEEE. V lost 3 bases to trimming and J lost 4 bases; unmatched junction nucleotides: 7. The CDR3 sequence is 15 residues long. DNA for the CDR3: TGTGCCAGCAGCTCTGATAGCGGGCGTAAAAACATTCAGTACTTC. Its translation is CASSSDSGRKNIQYF.

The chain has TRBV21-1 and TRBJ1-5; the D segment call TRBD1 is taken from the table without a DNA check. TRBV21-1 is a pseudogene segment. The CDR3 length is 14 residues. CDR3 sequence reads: CASSDLQGWQPQHF. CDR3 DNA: TGTGCCAGCAGCGACCTACAGGGTTGGCAGCCCCAGCATTTT.

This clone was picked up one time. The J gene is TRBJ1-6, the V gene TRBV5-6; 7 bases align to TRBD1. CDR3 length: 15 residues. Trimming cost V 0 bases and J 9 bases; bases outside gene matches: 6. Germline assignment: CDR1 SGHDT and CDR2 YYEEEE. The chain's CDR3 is CASSLGDRIISPLHF. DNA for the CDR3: TGTGCCAGCAGCTTGGGGGACAGAATTATTTCACCCCTCCACTTT.

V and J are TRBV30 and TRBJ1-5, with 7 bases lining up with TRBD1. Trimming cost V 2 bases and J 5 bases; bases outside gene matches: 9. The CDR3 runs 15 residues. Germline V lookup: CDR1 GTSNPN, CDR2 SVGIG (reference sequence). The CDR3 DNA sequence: TGTGCCTGGAGTATCCAGCGAGACAGGGATCAGCCCCAGCATTTT. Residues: CAWSIQRDRDQPQHF. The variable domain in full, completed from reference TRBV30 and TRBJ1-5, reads SQTIHQWPATLVQPVGSPLSLECTVEGTSNPNLYWYRQAAGRGLQLLFYSVGIGQISSEVPQNLSASRPQDRQFILSSKKLLLSDSGFYLCAWSIQRDRDQPQHFGDGTRLSIL.

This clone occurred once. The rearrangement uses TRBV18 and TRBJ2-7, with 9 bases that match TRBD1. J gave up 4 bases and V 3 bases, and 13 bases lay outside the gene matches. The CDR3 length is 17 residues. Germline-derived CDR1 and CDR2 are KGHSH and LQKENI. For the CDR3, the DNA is TGTGCCAGCTCACCCACACCCGGGGACAGGGCTTCTTACGAGCAGTACTTC. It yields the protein CASSPTPGDRASYEQYF.

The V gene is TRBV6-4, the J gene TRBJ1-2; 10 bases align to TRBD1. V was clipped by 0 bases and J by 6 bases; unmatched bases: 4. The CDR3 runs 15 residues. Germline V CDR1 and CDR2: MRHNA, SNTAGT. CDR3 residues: CASSDSGQGWNGYTF. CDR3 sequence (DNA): TGTGCCAGCAGTGACTCGGGACAGGGGTGGAATGGCTACACCTTC.

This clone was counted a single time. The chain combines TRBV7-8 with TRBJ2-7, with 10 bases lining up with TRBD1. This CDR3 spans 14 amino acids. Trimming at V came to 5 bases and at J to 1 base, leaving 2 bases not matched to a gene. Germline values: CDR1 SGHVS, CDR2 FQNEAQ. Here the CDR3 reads CASSRDRGSYEQYF. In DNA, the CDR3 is TGTGCCAGCAGCCGGGACAGGGGATCCTACGAGCAGTACTTC.

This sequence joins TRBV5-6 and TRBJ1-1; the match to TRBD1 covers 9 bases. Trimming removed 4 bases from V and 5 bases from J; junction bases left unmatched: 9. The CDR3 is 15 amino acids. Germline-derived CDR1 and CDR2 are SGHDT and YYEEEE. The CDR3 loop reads CASSPTGGPGTEAFF. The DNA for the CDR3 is TGTGCCAGCAGCCCTACAGGGGGCCCGGGGACTGAAGCTTTCTTT.

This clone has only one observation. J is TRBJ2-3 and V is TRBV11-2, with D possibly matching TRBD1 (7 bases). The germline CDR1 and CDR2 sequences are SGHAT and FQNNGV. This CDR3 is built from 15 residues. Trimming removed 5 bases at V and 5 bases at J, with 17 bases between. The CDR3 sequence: CASSRRQGGGDTQYF. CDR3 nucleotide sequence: TGTGCCAGCAGCAGACGACAGGGAGGAGGAGATACGCAGTATTTT. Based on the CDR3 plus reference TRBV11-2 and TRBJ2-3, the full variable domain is EAGVAQSPRYKIIEKRQSVAFWCNPISGHATLYWYQQILGQGPKLLIQFQNNGVVDDSQLPKDRFSAERLKGVDSTLKIQPAKLEDSAVYLCASSRRQGGGDTQYFGPGTRLTVL.

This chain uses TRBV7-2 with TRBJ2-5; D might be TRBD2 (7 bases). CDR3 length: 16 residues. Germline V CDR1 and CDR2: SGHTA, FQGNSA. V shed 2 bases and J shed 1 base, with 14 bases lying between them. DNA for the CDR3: TGTGCCAGCAGCTTAAGGGGGAGGGCCGTCCAAGAGACCCAGTACTTC. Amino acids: CASSLRGRAVQETQYF.

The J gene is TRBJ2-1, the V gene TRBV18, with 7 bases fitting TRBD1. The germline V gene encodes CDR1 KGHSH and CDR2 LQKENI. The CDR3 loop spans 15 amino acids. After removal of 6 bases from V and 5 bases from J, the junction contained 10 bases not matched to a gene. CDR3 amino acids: CASSFMRTGHNEQFF. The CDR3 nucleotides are TGTGCCAGCTCCTTCATGAGGACAGGACACAATGAGCAGTTCTTC. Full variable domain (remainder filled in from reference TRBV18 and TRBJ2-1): NAGVMQNPRHLVRRRGQEARLRCSPMKGHSHVYWYRQLPEEGLKFMVYLQKENIIDESGMPKERFSAEFPKEGPSILRIQQVVRGDSAAYFCASSFMRTGHNEQFFGPGTRLTVL.